The 23 T cell receptor beta chains given below trace back to one sample, sequenced in a study of memory B cells and T cells in multiple sclerosis. CFSE-dim autoproliferating and CFSE-high non-proliferating T cells from unstimulated culture were sequenced separately. Cultures began with fewer than 5.5x10^7 CFSE-labeled PBMCs, unstimulated for 7 to 8 days, with replicate wells pooled. Their recognized antigens are unknown. Clones were sequenced by immunoSEQ multiplex PCR, and TCRdb holds only the in-frame ones, with some missing. Among over 35,000 clones listed, roughly four fifths were seen once. Specimen: PBMCs from blood kept in culture. The receptor source for this set is a human donor with multiple sclerosis.

The chain recombines TRBV5-4 with TRBJ1-4; possible D gene TRBD1, 6 bases. The V end was cut by 4 bases, the J end by 5 bases, with 15 bases between. Looked up from germline, CDR1 is SGHNT and CDR2 is YYREEE (reference sequence). The CDR3 loop spans 15 amino acids. As DNA, the CDR3 is TGTGCCAGCAGCCGGGAAATGGGGGCCAATGAAAAACTGTTTTTT. This translates into CASSREMGANEKLFF.

V usage is TRBV7-8 and J usage is TRBJ2-7, with 7 nucleotides matching TRBD1. The CDR3 is made up of 15 amino acids. Looked up from germline, CDR1 is SGHVS and CDR2 is FQNEAQ. V gave up 4 bases and J gave up 7 bases; unmatched junction bases: 13. The DNA for the CDR3 is TGTGCCAGCAGCTCGTCGACAGGGCTAGAGAGGGAGCAGTACTTC. Translating gives CASSSSTGLEREQYF.

This chain links TRBV30 with TRBJ1-3; D call uncertain. Trimming stripped 7 bases from V and 0 bases from J, with 10 bases between. This CDR3 has 13 residues. Germline V gene data show CDR1 as GTSNPN and CDR2 as SVGIG (reference sequence). CDR3 protein: CASRLSSGNTIYF. The CDR3 DNA reads TGTGCCTCCCGACTGAGCTCTGGAAACACCATATATTTT.

This clone was counted a few times. This sequence joins TRBV4-1 and TRBJ2-1, with TRBD2 matching 7 bases. Trimming at V came to 4 bases and at J to 10 bases, leaving 10 bases not matched to a gene. Looked up from germline, CDR1 is MGHRA and CDR2 is YSYEKL. This CDR3 region has 14 residues. The CDR3 here is CASSPRTRGEEQFF. The CDR3 bases are TGCGCCAGCAGCCCTCGGACTAGAGGGGAGGAGCAGTTCTTC.

The CDR3 DNA follows: TGTGCCAGCAGTTACCTCGGAGGGGGATATGGCTACACCTTC. This encodes CASSYLGGGYGYTF. The chain joins TRBV6-5 to TRBJ1-2; maybe TRBD1 (6 bases). Germline V CDR1 and CDR2: MNHEY, SVGAGI. There are 14 residues in the CDR3. V shed 2 bases and J shed 5 bases, with 12 bases lying between them.

V gene TRBV7-2 combines with J gene TRBJ2-5, with D perhaps TRBD2 (6 bases). V lost 1 base, J lost 1 base, and 7 bases lay in between. The CDR3 loop spans 14 amino acids. Germline CDR1 reads SGHTA; CDR2 reads FQGNSA. The CDR3 nucleotides read TGTGCCAGCAGCTTAGTGGGGGGCCAAGAGACCCAGTACTTC. It yields the protein CASSLVGGQETQYF.

The V gene is TRBV18, the J gene TRBJ1-1, with no clear D. Germline CDR1 KGHSH, CDR2 LQKENI. The CDR3 has 12 residues. Trimming took 4 bases from V and 0 from J, leaving 3 bases between them. The CDR3 DNA sequence: TGTGCCAGCTCACTTATGAACACTGAAGCTTTCTTT. The encoded protein is CASSLMNTEAFF.

For the CDR3, the DNA is TGTGCCAGCAGTGGACAGACCGCCAACTATGGCTACACCTTC. This codes for CASSGQTANYGYTF. The V call is TRBV2, the J call TRBJ1-2; TRBD1 is a possible D gene (5 bases). CDR1 and CDR2 (germline): SNHLY, FYNNEI. Trimming took 4 bases from V and 2 from J, leaving 11 bases between them. The CDR3 has 14 residues.

The chain couples TRBV4-1 to TRBJ2-3; 8 bases are a match to TRBD2. The CDR3 is 16 amino acids. V dropped 4 bases and J dropped 2; count of bases not matched to a gene: 8. Germline V lookup: CDR1 MGHRA, CDR2 YSYEKL. The CDR3 DNA sequence: TGCGCCAGCAGCCCACCCGGGACTAGACACACAGATACGCAGTATTTT. Its translation: CASSPPGTRHTDTQYF.

The chain carries TRBV7-9 and TRBJ1-5; no firm D call. Trimming took 2 bases from V and 5 from J, leaving 7 bases between them. Germline assignment: CDR1 SEHNR and CDR2 FQNEAQ (reference sequence). CDR3 length: 13 amino acids. CDR3 in DNA: TGTGCCAGCAGCTTACTGGGCGATCAGCCCCAGCATTTT. Its protein product is CASSLLGDQPQHF.

V usage is TRBV18 and J usage is TRBJ2-4, with a weak D call TRBD1 (5 bases). The CDR3 runs to 14 residues. Trimming took off 8 bases at V and 4 bases at J, with 15 bases between the two ends. Per germline, CDR1 KGHSH and CDR2 LQKENI. CDR3 coding DNA: TGTGCCAGCCTAGGGGCGGAGAATAAAAACATTCAGTACTTC. It yields the protein CASLGAENKNIQYF.

CDR3 nucleotide sequence: TGTGCCAGCCAGCTCCCCGGGGAGCTGTTTTTT. Encoded protein: CASQLPGELFF. The V gene is TRBV28, the J gene TRBJ2-2; D ambiguous. CDR1 MDHEN and CDR2 SYDVKM come from the germline V gene. The CDR3 runs 11 residues. Deletions cut 8 bases from V and 6 bases from J, with 7 bases between.

The chain has TRBV5-6 and TRBJ1-2; possibly TRBD1 for D (5 bases). This CDR3 region has 17 residues. Trimming took off 5 bases at V and 8 bases at J, with 28 bases between the two ends. Germline values: CDR1 SGHDT, CDR2 YYEEEE. The CDR3 DNA is TGTGCCAGCAGTCACATCGGCGACAGAAGGATTTCTGGGGGCTACACCTTC. Its protein is CASSHIGDRRISGGYTF.

This clone was found a few times. The chain uses TRBV28 and TRBJ1-5, with a weak D call TRBD1 (5 bases). V was clipped by 4 bases and J by 1 base, with 11 bases between them. Germline values: CDR1 MDHEN, CDR2 SYDVKM. The CDR3 sequence is 15 residues long. The CDR3 protein is CASSSAGGSNQPQHF. The CDR3 DNA reads as TGTGCCAGCAGTTCCGCTGGGGGAAGCAATCAGCCCCAGCATTTT.

The sample holds one count of this clone. This chain uses TRBV12-2 with TRBJ2-3; the table gives TRBD2 as D, unverified against the DNA. TRBV12-2 constitutes a pseudogene. The CDR3 has 15 amino acids. The DNA for the CDR3 is TGTGCAAGTCGCTCCCCAGCGGGGGGGCATCATACGCAGTATTTT. Translated: CASRSPAGGHHTQYF.

Of note for this clone: At one of its ends the junction is not consistent with the germline gene, which may arise from a read error. The chain's CDR3 is CASSLSKGERLFF. The CDR3 DNA reads as TGTGCCAGCAGTTTATCGAAGGGGGAAAGACTGTTTTTT. The genes are TRBV27 and TRBJ1-4; perhaps TRBD1 as D (6 bases). In germline, CDR1 is MNHEY, CDR2 SMNVEV (reference sequence). There are 13 residues in the CDR3.

The rearrangement joins TRBV7-2 to TRBJ2-7; D tentatively reads TRBD1 or TRBD2 (6 bases each). Trimming removed 6 bases at V and 2 bases at J, with 17 bases between. This CDR3 has 15 residues. From germline, CDR1 is SGHTA and CDR2 FQGNSA. CDR3 nucleotide sequence: TGTGCCAGCAGTTTCGGGGGCAGCTCCACCTACGAGCAGTACTTC. Translation: CASSFGGSSTYEQYF.

V gene TRBV21-1 combines with J gene TRBJ2-3. TRBV21-1 is listed as a pseudogene. The CDR3 spans 14 residues. Here the CDR3 reads CASSKGGVPATQYF. CDR3 in DNA: TGTGCCAGCAGCAAAGGAGGGGTACCGGCTACGCAGTATTTT.

The chain is built from TRBV9 and TRBJ2-1, with 8 nucleotides matching TRBD1. With V trimmed by 3 bases and J by 5 bases, 13 bases remained unmatched. CDR1 SGDLS and CDR2 YYNGEE come from the germline V gene. CDR3 length equals 17 residues. The CDR3 protein is CASSEAPGGYNNNEQFF. The DNA of the CDR3 is TGTGCCAGCAGCGAGGCCCCAGGGGGCTATAATAACAATGAGCAGTTCTTC.

This rearrangement joins TRBV19 to TRBJ2-5; D is perhaps TRBD2 (6 bases). The CDR3 contains 12 residues. Trimming removed 9 bases at V and 1 base at J, with 9 bases between. In germline, CDR1 is LNHDA, CDR2 SQIVND (reference sequence). The CDR3 DNA sequence: TGTGCCAGCCGGGGAGGCCAAGAGACCCAGTACTTC. Translation gives CASRGGQETQYF.

The rearrangement joins TRBV7-9 to TRBJ1-5; maybe TRBD1 (5 bases). Germline assignment: CDR1 SEHNR and CDR2 FQNEAQ (reference sequence). Deletions cut 5 bases from V and 5 bases from J, with 10 bases between. CDR3 length: 13 amino acids. The CDR3 DNA reads as TGTGCCAGCAGCGCGATCAGGGATCAGCCCCAGCATTTT. As protein: CASSAIRDQPQHF.

As regards this clone: The same CDR3 can be traced to other DNA sequences in this sample. The gene calls are TRBV9 and TRBJ2-1, with D unresolved. With 4 bases removed from V and 1 base from J, the gap between germline ends came to 6 bases. CDR3 length: 13 amino acids. Germline CDR1 reads SGDLS; CDR2 reads YYNGEE. The CDR3, as DNA: TGTGCCAGCAGCCCCGGGTCCTACAATGAGCAGTTCTTC. Translating it yields CASSPGSYNEQFF.

The CDR3 reads CASTRQFF. The CDR3 DNA is TGTGCCAGTACTCGGCAGTTCTTC. The chain is built from TRBV3-2 and TRBJ2-1; TRBD2, as called in the table, went unchecked against the DNA. TRBV3-2 is termed a pseudogene. This CDR3 comprises 8 residues.